The entry that follows covers one T cell receptor (beta chain) sequence. The sample comes from a study of blood T cell repertoires in COVID-19. Study as a whole: Nucleic acid was either cDNA or gDNA, and it came from T cells, B-cell-depleted T cells, or PBMCs.

Authors' analysis steps: Amplifying reference gene primers gave estimates of nucleated cell counts. This table comes from immunoSEQ multiplex PCR, and its TCRdb copy is limited to in-frame clones, with some not included. V and J calls and clone size come straight from that table; D and trimming were deduced from the DNA. Of fewer than 200,000 clones in the sample, about 90% are singletons; the top ten hold 4.8%. CDR1 and CDR2 (germline): SGHTA, FQGTGA. V lost 5 bases, J lost 6 bases, and 7 bases stayed unmatched. This CDR3 is built from 14 residues. A Seattle source enrolled patients during active infection and followed them longitudinally.

This chain uses TRBV7-3 with TRBJ2-1, with 7 bases lining up with TRBD2. The receptor was derived from a young man with COVID-19, enrolled during active disease. The source material was peripheral blood. The CDR3 here is CASSPFGGSNEQFF. The DNA of the CDR3 is TGTGCCAGCAGCCCCTTTGGCGGGAGCAATGAGCAGTTCTTC.